Listed below are T cell receptor beta chains from one sample, sequenced in a study of cytomegalovirus exposure and HLA in healthy donors. This table comes from immunoSEQ multiplex PCR, and its TCRdb copy is limited to in-frame clones, with some not included. Here the sample spans more than 150,000 clones, less than 90% being singletons. Input material: PBMCs. These receptors originate from a girl aged 5-17 years in good health and CMV-seropositive. CDR3s include the opening cysteine and the closing phenylalanine or tryptophan. D genes are given only for firm matches. Clone size is given for some rows only: seen once, a few or many times, or a class if the clone is expanded.

. TRBJ1-5 . 15 TRBV6-1 CASSHGAASNQPQHF TGTGCCAGCAGCCATGGGGCAGCCAGCAATCAGCCCCAGCATTTT
. TRBJ1-5 . 13 TRBV2 CASNGGRDQPQHF TGTGCCTCCAACGGGGGACGTGATCAGCCCCAGCATTTT
. TRBJ2-1 TRBD1 16 TRBV5-6 CASSLYRGFPQDEQFF TGTGCCAGCAGCTTATACAGGGGTTTTCCCCAAGATGAGCAGTTCTTC
. TRBJ2-3 . 14 TRBV6-5 CASSSGQGADTQYF TGTGCCAGCAGTTCGGGACAAGGGGCGGATACGCAGTATTTT
. TRBJ2-5 . 15 TRBV29-1 CSVRSGTGHQETQYF TGCAGCGTCCGAAGCGGGACAGGCCACCAAGAGACCCAGTACTTC
once TRBJ1-1 . 14 TRBV4-1 CASSQDQGGTEAFF TGCGCCAGCAGCCAAGACCAGGGTGGAACTGAAGCTTTCTTT
. TRBJ1-1 TRBD1 14 TRBV29-1 CSARTGRTNTEAFF TGCAGCGCACGGACAGGGAGGACGAACACTGAAGCTTTCTTT
. TRBJ1-4 TRBD1 16 TRBV27 CAGSPFRQGWDEKLFF TGTGCCGGCAGCCCTTTCCGACAGGGTTGGGATGAAAAACTGTTTTTT
. TRBJ2-1 . 14 TRBV12-5 CASGSQVADNEQFF TGTGCTAGTGGCTCCCAAGTAGCGGACAATGAGCAGTTCTTC
. TRBJ2-3 . 14 TRBV19 CASLDSGETDTQYF TGTGCCAGTCTGGACAGCGGCGAGACAGATACGCAGTATTTT
. TRBJ1-5 . 12 TRBV15 CATSQGNQPQHF TGTGCCACCAGCCAGGGCAATCAGCCCCAGCATTTT
. TRBJ2-3 TRBD2 17 TRBV5-1 CASSLGLAGASTDTQYF TGCGCCAGCAGCTTGGGGCTAGCGGGAGCCAGCACAGATACGCAGTATTTT
. TRBJ2-3 . 16 TRBV11-2 CASSLGVGAGQDTQYF TGTGCCAGCAGTTTGGGGGTGGGGGCAGGGCAAGATACGCAGTATTTT
. TRBJ1-1 . 14 TRBV7-3 CASSPMGLNTEAFF TGTGCCAGCAGCCCGATGGGACTCAACACTGAAGCTTTCTTT
. TRBJ2-7 TRBD1 14 TRBV29-1 CSAQDRLESYEQYF TGCAGCGCCCAGGACAGGTTGGAGTCCTACGAGCAGTACTTC
. TRBJ1-5 . 14 TRBV7-9 CASSLGRSGQPQHF TGTGCCAGCAGCTTAGGAAGGTCGGGTCAGCCCCAGCATTTT
. TRBJ2-7 . 15 TRBV10-1 CASSLFRVLAYEQYF TGCGCCAGCAGTCTGTTCCGTGTACTTGCCTACGAGCAGTACTTC
. TRBJ1-2 . 13 TRBV6-5 CASSYGGSYGYTF TGTGCCAGCAGTTACGGGGGCAGCTATGGCTACACCTTC
once TRBJ1-1 . 13 TRBV7-8 CASSFQSPFLAFF TGTGCCAGCAGCTTTCAGTCTCCTTTTCTAGCTTTCTTT
. TRBJ1-4 TRBD1 16 TRBV27 CASSSGQGLSQQKLFF TGTGCCAGCAGCTCGGGACAGGGGTTGTCGCAGCAAAAACTGTTTTTT
. TRBJ1-4 . 16 TRBV15 CATSRGSSATNEKLFF TGTGCCACCAGCAGAGGTAGCAGTGCAACTAATGAAAAACTGTTTTTT
. TRBJ2-2 . 12 TRBV5-6 CASSLTYGELFF TGTGCCAGCAGCTTGACATACGGGGAGCTGTTTTTT
. TRBJ2-3 TRBD2 16 TRBV5-1 CASSLVAGGDTDTQYF TGCGCCAGCAGCTTGGTAGCGGGAGGGGACACAGATACGCAGTATTTT
once TRBJ2-1 TRBD2 14 TRBV6-5 CASSPGLAGDEQFF TGTGCCAGCAGTCCAGGACTAGCGGGAGATGAGCAGTTCTTC
. TRBJ2-2 TRBD1 16 TRBV13 CASSLNPRGRGGELFF TGTGCCAGCAGCTTAAATCCCAGGGGGCGAGGCGGGGAGCTGTTTTTT
. TRBJ1-4 TRBD1 15 TRBV5-8 CASSSPEGAREKLFF TGTGCCAGCAGCTCGCCTGAGGGGGCTCGGGAAAAACTGTTTTTT
. TRBJ2-3 . 16 TRBV6-6 CASSMTGAKITDTQYF TGTGCCAGCAGTATGACAGGAGCTAAAATCACAGATACGCAGTATTTT
. TRBJ1-2 . 13 TRBV28 CASSPGALYGYTF TGTGCCAGCAGCCCCGGAGCCCTTTATGGCTACACCTTC
. TRBJ1-2 TRBD1 15 TRBV11-2 CASSLGGQADYGYTF TGTGCCAGCAGCTTAGGGGGACAGGCGGACTATGGCTACACCTTC
. TRBJ1-2 . 23 TRBV15 CATSREFSMAGARVESKGYGYTF TGTGCCACCAGCAGAGAATTCTCTATGGCAGGGGCCCGAGTAGAGTCTAAGGGCTATGGCTACACCTTC
few TRBJ1-3 . 18 TRBV7-2 CASSLGSESRAAGNTIYF TGTGCCAGCAGCTTGGGAAGCGAGTCGCGGGCTGCTGGAAACACCATATATTTT
. TRBJ2-3 TRBD2 16 TRBV5-1 CASSPPSLAGADTQYF TGCGCCAGCAGCCCCCCCTCCCTAGCGGGCGCAGATACGCAGTATTTT